Below are 7 T cell receptor beta chains sequenced from a single sample in a study of cytomegalovirus exposure and HLA in healthy donors. PCR primers comprised 60 Vbeta and 13 Jbeta primers. The assay was immunoSEQ multiplex PCR, and TCRdb's table has in-frame clones only and misses some. Here the sample spans more than 95,000 clones, 80% being singletons. The sequenced material came from PBMCs. Every receptor here comes from a man aged 25-45 years in good health and CMV-seropositive.

This clone is a singleton in its sample. The gene calls are TRBV11-1 and TRBJ2-2, with D possibly TRBD2 on 7 matching bases. Germline V lookup: CDR1 SGHAT, CDR2 FQDESV (reference sequence). This CDR3 region has 16 residues. Trimming removed 6 bases at V and 4 bases at J, with 18 bases between. The CDR3 bases are TGTGCCAGCAGGACACTCAGGGGAGGGCGCACCGGGGAGCTGTTTTTT. Residues: CASRTLRGGRTGELFF.

J is TRBJ2-3 and V is TRBV7-9; the match to TRBD1 covers 9 bases. The ends lost 4 bases at V and 4 bases at J; junction bases unmatched: 6. The CDR3 spans 15 residues. Per germline, CDR1 SEHNR and CDR2 FQNEAQ (reference sequence). The CDR3 loop is CASSSDRGGADTQYF. For the CDR3, the DNA is TGTGCCAGCAGCTCGGACAGGGGTGGTGCAGATACGCAGTATTTT.

The chain recombines TRBV5-1 with TRBJ2-1; D is unclear. The CDR3 consists of 14 residues. V lost 1 base and J lost 4, with 9 bases in between. The germline V gene encodes CDR1 SGHRS and CDR2 YFSETQ. The CDR3: CASSLTRFYNEQFF. In DNA, the CDR3 is TGCGCCAGCAGCTTGACGCGGTTTTACAATGAGCAGTTCTTC.

The genes are TRBV9 and TRBJ2-5, with a tentative D call TRBD1 (6 bases). In germline, CDR1 is SGDLS, CDR2 YYNGEE. The CDR3 consists of 16 residues. V lost 0 bases and J lost 2, with 14 bases in between. The CDR3 loop reads CASSVGGQRSQETQYF. The CDR3 DNA reads TGTGCCAGCAGCGTAGGAGGACAGCGGTCACAAGAGACCCAGTACTTC.

The chain recombines TRBV27 with TRBJ2-2, with D maybe TRBD1 (5 bases). There are 16 residues in the CDR3. Germline CDR1 reads MNHEY; CDR2 reads SMNVEV (reference sequence). Trimming shortened V by 7 bases and J by 3 bases, and 18 bases separated the two germline ends. The DNA of the CDR3 is TGTGCCAGCACGCCCCGTATCACAGGCTACACCGGGGAGCTGTTTTTT. This encodes CASTPRITGYTGELFF.

V and J are TRBV5-1 and TRBJ2-2; D is ambiguous. Trimming removed 6 bases from V and 6 bases from J, with 18 bases in between. Germline values: CDR1 SGHRS, CDR2 YFSETQ. This CDR3 is 15 amino acids long. The CDR3 protein is CASIQTPTVAGELFF. The CDR3 nucleotides read TGCGCCAGCATCCAGACACCGACCGTCGCCGGGGAGCTGTTTTTT.

The gene calls are TRBV29-1 and TRBJ1-1, with 10 bases matching TRBD1. The germline gives CDR1 SQVTM, CDR2 ANQGSEA. J was trimmed by 4 bases and V by 7 bases; bases with no gene match: 9. The CDR3 is made up of 14 amino acids. Here the CDR3 DNA reads TGCAGCGCCAAAGGACAGGGGGGCGGCACTGAAGCTTTCTTT. Translated, it gives CSAKGQGGGTEAFF.